The clone carrying this T cell receptor beta chain was found many times. This sample is part of a study of T cells in Graves' hyperthyroidism and ophthalmopathy. The CDR3 regions of TCR beta were amplified from RNA transcripts. With the HTBI primer set, the TCR CDR3 went through a first round of RT-PCR. Each CDR3 protein is one row after TCRdb ran MiXCR on the multiplex PCR reads. Among approximately 400,000 distinct CDR3 sequences listed, about 15% were seen once. CDR3 length: 15 residues. Germline V gives CDR1 DFQATT, CDR2 SNEGSKA (reference sequence). Between the trimmed V and J ends, which lost 7 bases and 0 bases, there was a span of 17 bases.

This TCR derives from a woman in her twenties or thirties with Graves' ophthalmopathy. Sequencing was performed on blood. The rearrangement uses TRBV20-1 and TRBJ2-3; a weak D match, TRBD2 (5 bases). As DNA, the CDR3 is TGCAGTGTGGTGAGGGCGAGAGCTAGCACAGATACGCAGTATTTT. The encoded protein is CSVVRARASTDTQYF.